The following is a T cell receptor (beta chain) sequence with its context. No antigen is known for it. These data belong to a study of T-cell reconstitution after alpha-beta-depleted transplantation in children. Study observations and caveats: Most T-cell counts and diversity one year after the transplant came from T cells that were newly produced. It was surviving recipient T cells and thymic progenitors that gave some patients high TCRbeta diversity at day 60.

As it was prepared, the TCRbeta library received unique molecular identifiers. TCRdb recomputed calls from the PCR reads with MiXCR, one row per CDR3 protein. This table holds 500,000 to 600,000 distinct CDR3 sequences, 25% to 30% found once. Trimming took off 6 bases at V and 4 bases at J, with 18 bases between the two ends. The CDR3 covers 14 residues. Germline loops: CDR1 DFQATT, CDR2 SNEGSKA (reference sequence). Sample: PBMCs, taken before TCRalphabeta/CD19-depleted stem cell transplant. The TCR sequence derives from a boy under three years old with Wiskott-Aldrich syndrome, due to receive a stem cell transplant. The rearrangement joins TRBV20-1 to TRBJ1-2; a possible D gene is TRBD1 (5 bases). Written as DNA, the CDR3 is TGCAGTGCGGCAGCCCGGGGCAGCGTCTATGGCTACACCTTC. Protein: CSAAARGSVYGYTF.